This is a list of T cell receptor beta chains from one sample in a study of blood T cell repertoires in COVID-19. Libraries were prepared by immunoSEQ multiplex PCR; TCRdb keeps only in-frame clonotypes and omits some of them. There are about 90,000 clones in the sample; around four fifths occur only once, and about 11% lies in the top ten. The sample taken for sequencing was peripheral blood. The receptors stem from a woman in her 70s with active or convalescent COVID-19. Each CDR3 is given with its conserved first and last residue. A D gene is named only where the DNA matches it firmly. Not every row has a clone size; where given, it reads once, few, many or a size class.

clone size	V gene	J gene	D gene	CDR3 protein
NA	TRBV2	TRBJ2-5	NA	CASGDRSQETQYF
NA	TRBV12-3/TRBV12-4	TRBJ2-1	NA	CASRSPYNEQFF
NA	TRBV6-1	TRBJ1-1	TRBD1	CASSETRGTGWETEAFF
NA	TRBV2	TRBJ1-5	TRBD1	CASSLGTVSNQPQHF
NA	TRBV6-6	TRBJ2-7	TRBD2	CASTSGVHIGGVEQYF
NA	TRBV5-1	TRBJ2-3	NA	CASSIGGDYTDTQYF
NA	TRBV9	TRBJ2-3	TRBD2	CASGAGGRGDTQYF
NA	TRBV5-1	TRBJ2-5	NA	CASSSRQPKETQYF
NA	TRBV5-4	TRBJ2-2	NA	CASSPGVLGSGELFF
NA	TRBV18	TRBJ1-1	TRBD1	CASSQRQGANEAFF
NA	TRBV7-2	TRBJ1-6	NA	CASSSQTGGSSQLHF
NA	TRBV19	TRBJ1-1	NA	CASRTANTEAFF
NA	TRBV29-1	TRBJ1-1	NA	CSVEKGIMNTEAFF
NA	TRBV20-1	TRBJ1-2	TRBD1	CSASEAGGYGYTF
NA	TRBV7-8	TRBJ1-1	NA	CASRESRAMNTEAFF
NA	TRBV18	TRBJ2-7	TRBD1	CASSPTGGDYEQYF
once	TRBV6-6	TRBJ1-1	NA	CASSYGPNTEAFF
NA	TRBV5-6	TRBJ1-5	TRBD1	CARATQGVKDQPQHF